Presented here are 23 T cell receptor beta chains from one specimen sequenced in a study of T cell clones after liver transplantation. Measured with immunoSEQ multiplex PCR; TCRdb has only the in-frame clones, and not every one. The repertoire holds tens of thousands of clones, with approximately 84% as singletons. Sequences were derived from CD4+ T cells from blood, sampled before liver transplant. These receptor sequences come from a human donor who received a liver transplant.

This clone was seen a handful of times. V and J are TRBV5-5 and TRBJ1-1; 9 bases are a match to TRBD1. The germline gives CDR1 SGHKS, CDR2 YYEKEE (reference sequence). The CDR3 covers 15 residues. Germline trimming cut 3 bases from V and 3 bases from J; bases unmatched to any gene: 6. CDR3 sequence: CASSWGDREDTEAFF. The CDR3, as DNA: TGTGCCAGCAGCTGGGGGGACAGGGAGGACACTGAAGCTTTCTTT.

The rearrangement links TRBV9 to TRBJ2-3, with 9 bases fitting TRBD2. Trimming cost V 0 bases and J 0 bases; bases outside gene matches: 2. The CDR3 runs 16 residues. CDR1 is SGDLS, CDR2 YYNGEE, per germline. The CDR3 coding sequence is TGTGCCAGCAGCGTAGATGCGGGGGGGAGCACAGATACGCAGTATTTT. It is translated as CASSVDAGGSTDTQYF.

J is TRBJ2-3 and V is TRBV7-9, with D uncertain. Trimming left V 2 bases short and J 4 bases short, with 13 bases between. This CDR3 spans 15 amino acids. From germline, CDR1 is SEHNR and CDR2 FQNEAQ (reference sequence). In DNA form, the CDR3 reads TGTGCCAGCAGCTTATCCGATCCTGGAGCAGATACGCAGTATTTT. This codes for CASSLSDPGADTQYF.

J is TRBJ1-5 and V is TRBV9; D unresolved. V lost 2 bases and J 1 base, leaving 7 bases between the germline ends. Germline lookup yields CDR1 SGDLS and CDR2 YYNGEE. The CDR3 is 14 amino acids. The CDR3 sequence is CASSVGGSNQPQHF. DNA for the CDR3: TGTGCCAGCAGCGTGGGTGGGAGCAATCAGCCCCAGCATTTT. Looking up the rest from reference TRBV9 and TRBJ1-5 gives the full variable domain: DSGVTQTPKHLITATGQRVTLRCSPRSGDLSVYWYQQSLDQGLQFLIQYYNGEERAKGNILERFSAQQFPDLHSELNLSSLELGDSALYFCASSVGGSNQPQHFGDGTRLSIL.

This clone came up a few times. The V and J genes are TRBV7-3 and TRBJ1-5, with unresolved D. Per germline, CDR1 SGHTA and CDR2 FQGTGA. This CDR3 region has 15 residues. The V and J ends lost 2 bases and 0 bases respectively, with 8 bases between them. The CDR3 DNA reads TGTGCCAGCAGCTTAGCGCGGGTTAGCAATCAGCCCCAGCATTTT. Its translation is CASSLARVSNQPQHF.

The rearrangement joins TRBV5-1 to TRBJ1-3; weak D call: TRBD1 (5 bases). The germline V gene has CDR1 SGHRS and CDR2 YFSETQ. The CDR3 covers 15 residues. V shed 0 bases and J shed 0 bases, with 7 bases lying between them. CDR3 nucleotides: TGCGCCAGCAGCTTGGAGGGGAGCTCTGGAAACACCATATATTTT. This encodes CASSLEGSSGNTIYF.

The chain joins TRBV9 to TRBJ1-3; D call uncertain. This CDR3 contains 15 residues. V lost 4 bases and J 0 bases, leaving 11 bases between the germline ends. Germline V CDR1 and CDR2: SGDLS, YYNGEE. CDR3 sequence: CASSSRPASGNTIYF. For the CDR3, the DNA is TGTGCCAGCAGCTCCCGGCCCGCCTCTGGAAACACCATATATTTT.

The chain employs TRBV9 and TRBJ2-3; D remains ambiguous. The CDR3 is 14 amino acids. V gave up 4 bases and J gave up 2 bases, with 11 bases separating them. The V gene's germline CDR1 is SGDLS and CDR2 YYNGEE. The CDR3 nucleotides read TGTGCCAGCAGCCCCCGTCCTTCCACAGATACGCAGTATTTT. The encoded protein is CASSPRPSTDTQYF.

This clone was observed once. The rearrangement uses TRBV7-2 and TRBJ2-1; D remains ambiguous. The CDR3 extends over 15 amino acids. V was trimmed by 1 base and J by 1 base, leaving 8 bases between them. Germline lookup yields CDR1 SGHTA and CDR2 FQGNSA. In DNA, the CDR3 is TGTGCCAGCAGCTTAGACTTCGGGTCCTACAATGAGCAGTTCTTC. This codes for CASSLDFGSYNEQFF.

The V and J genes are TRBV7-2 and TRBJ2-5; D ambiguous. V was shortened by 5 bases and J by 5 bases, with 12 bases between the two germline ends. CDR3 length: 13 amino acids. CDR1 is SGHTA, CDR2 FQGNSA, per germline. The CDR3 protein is CASSARAWETQYF. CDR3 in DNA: TGTGCCAGCAGCGCACGCGCGTGGGAGACCCAGTACTTC.

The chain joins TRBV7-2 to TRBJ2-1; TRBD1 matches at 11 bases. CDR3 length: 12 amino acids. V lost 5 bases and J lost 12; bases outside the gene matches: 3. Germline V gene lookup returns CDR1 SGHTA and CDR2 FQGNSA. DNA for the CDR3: TGTGCCAGCAGCCAAGGGACAGGGGGGCAGTTCTTC. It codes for CASSQGTGGQFF.

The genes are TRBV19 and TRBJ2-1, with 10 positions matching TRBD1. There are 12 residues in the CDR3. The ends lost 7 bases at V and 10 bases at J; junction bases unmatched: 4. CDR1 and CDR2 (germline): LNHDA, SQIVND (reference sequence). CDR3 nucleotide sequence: TGTGCCAGTACCGGGACAGGGGTAGAGCAGTTCTTC. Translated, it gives CASTGTGVEQFF.

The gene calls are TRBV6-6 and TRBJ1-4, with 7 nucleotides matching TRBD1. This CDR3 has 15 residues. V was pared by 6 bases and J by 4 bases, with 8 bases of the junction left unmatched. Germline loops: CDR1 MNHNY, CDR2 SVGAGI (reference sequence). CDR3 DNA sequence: TGTGCCAGCAGGACCGGGACAGTGATTAATGAAAAACTGTTTTTT. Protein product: CASRTGTVINEKLFF.

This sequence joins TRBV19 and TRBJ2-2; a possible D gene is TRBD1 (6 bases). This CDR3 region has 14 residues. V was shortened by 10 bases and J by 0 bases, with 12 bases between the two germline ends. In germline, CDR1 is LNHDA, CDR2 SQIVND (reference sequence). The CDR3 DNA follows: TGTGCCACTCGACAGGACGCGAACACCGGGGAGCTGTTTTTT. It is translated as CATRQDANTGELFF. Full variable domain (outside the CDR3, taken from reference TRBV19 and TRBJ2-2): DGGITQSPKYLFRKEGQNVTLSCEQNLNHDAMYWYRQDPGQGLRLIYYSQIVNDFQKGDIAEGYSVSREKKESFPLTVTSAQKNPTAFYLCATRQDANTGELFFGEGSRLTVL.

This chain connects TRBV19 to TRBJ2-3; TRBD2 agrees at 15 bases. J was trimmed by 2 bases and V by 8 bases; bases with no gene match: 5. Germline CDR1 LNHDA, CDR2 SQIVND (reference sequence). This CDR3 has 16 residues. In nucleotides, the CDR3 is TGTGCCAGTCTAAGGACTAGCGGGGGGGCCACAGATACGCAGTATTTT. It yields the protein CASLRTSGGATDTQYF.

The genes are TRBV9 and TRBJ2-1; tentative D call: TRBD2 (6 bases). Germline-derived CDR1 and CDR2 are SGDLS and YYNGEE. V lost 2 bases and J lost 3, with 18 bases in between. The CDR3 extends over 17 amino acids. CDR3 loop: CASSVAGGLPHYNEQFF. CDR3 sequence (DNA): TGTGCCAGCAGCGTGGCCGGGGGACTTCCGCACTACAATGAGCAGTTCTTC.

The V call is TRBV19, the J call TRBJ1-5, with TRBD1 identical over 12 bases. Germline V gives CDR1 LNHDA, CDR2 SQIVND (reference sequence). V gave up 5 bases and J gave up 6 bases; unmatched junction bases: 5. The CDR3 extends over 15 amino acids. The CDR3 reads CASSVGTGGGQPQHF. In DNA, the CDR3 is TGTGCCAGTAGTGTCGGGACAGGGGGCGGTCAGCCCCAGCATTTT.

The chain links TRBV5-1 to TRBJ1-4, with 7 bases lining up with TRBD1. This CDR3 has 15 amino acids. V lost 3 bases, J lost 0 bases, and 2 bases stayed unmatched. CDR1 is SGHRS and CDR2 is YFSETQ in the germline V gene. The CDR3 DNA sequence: TGCGCCAGCAGCTCGGGACAGCCAACTAATGAAAAACTGTTTTTT. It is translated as CASSSGQPTNEKLFF.

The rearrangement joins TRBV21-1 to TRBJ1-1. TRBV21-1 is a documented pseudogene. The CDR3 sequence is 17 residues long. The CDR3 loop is CASSHALANTIRTEAFF. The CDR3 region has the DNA TGTGCCAGCAGTCACGCGCTAGCTAACACAATTCGCACTGAAGCTTTCTTT.

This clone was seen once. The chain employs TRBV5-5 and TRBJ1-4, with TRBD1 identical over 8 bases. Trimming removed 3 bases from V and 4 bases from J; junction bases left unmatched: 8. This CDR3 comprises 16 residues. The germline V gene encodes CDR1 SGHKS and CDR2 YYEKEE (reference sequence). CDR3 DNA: TGTGCCAGCAGCTACATAGGGACAGGAGTTAATGAAAAACTGTTTTTT. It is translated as CASSYIGTGVNEKLFF.

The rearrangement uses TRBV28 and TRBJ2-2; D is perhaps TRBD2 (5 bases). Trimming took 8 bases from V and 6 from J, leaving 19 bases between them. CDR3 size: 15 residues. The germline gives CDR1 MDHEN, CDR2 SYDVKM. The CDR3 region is CASSGLLPVAGELFF. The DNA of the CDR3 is TGTGCCAGCTCTGGACTTCTCCCAGTAGCCGGGGAGCTGTTTTTT.

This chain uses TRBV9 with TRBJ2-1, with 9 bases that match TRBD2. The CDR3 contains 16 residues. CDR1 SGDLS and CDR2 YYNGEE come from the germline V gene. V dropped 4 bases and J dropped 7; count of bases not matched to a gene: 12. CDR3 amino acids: CASSPRTPGLANEQFF. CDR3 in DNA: TGTGCCAGCAGCCCTCGAACCCCGGGACTAGCTAATGAGCAGTTCTTC.

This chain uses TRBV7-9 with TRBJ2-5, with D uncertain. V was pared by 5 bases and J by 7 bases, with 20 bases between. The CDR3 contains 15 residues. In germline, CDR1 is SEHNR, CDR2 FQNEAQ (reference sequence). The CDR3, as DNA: TGTGCCAGCAGCCTCCGTCTTGGCGGTGTGGGGACCCAGTACTTC. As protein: CASSLRLGGVGTQYF.